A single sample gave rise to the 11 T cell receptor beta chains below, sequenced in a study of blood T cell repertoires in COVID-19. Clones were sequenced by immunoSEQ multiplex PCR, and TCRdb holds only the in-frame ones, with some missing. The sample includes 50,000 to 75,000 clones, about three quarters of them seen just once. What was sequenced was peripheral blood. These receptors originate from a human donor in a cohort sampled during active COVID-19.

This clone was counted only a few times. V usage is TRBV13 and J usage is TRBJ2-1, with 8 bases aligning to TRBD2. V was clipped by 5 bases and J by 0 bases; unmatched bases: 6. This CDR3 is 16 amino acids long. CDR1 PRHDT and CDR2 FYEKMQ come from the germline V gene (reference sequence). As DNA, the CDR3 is TGTGCCAGCAGCGCAGCGGGGGAGAGCTCCTACAATGAGCAGTTCTTC. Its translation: CASSAAGESSYNEQFF.

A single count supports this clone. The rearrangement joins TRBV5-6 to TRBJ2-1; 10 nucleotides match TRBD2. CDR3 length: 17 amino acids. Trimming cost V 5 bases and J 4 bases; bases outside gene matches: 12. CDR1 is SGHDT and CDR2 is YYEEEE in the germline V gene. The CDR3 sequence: CASSYWSATSGYNEQFF. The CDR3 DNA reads TGTGCCAGCAGTTATTGGTCGGCGACTAGCGGGTACAATGAGCAGTTCTTC. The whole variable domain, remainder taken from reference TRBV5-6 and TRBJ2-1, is DAGVTQSPTHLIKTRGQQVTLRCSPKSGHDTVSWYQQALGQGPQFIFQYYEEEERQRGNFPDRFSGHQFPNYSSELNVNALLLGDSALYLCASSYWSATSGYNEQFFGPGTRLTVL.

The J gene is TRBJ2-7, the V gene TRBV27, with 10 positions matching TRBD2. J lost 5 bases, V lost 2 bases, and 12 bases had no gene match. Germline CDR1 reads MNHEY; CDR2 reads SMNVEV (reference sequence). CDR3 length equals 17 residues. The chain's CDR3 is CASSLGASGGISHEQYF. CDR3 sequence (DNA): TGTGCCAGCAGTTTAGGGGCTAGCGGGGGTATTTCTCACGAGCAGTACTTC.

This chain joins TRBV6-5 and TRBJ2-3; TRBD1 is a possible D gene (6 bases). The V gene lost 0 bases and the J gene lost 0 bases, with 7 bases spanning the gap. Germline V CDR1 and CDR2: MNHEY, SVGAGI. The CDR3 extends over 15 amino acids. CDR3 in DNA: TGTGCCAGCAGTTACTCGGGGGCTAGCACAGATACGCAGTATTTT. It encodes CASSYSGASTDTQYF.

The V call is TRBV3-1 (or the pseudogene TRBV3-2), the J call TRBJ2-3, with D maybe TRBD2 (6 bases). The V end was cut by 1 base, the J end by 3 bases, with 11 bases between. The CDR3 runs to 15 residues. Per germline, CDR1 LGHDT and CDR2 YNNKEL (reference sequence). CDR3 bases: TGTGCCAGCAGCCAAGGGGACCTAGCGACAGATACGCAGTATTTT. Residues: CASSQGDLATDTQYF.

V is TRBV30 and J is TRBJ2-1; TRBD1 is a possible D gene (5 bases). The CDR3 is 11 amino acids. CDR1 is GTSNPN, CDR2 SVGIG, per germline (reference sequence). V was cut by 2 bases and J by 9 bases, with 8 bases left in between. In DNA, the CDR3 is TGTGCCTGGAGTTTTAGGGGTGAGCAGTTCTTC. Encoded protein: CAWSFRGEQFF.

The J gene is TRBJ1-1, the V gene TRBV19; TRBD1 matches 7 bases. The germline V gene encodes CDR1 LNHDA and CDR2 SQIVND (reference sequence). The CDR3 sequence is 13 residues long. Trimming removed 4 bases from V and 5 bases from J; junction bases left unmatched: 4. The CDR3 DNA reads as TGTGCCAGTAGTAATGCCAGGGGGACTGAAGCTTTCTTT. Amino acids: CASSNARGTEAFF.

CDR3 bases: TGTGCCAGCAGCGCGCTGGGACAAAGCAATGAGCAGTTCTTC. The encoded protein is CASSALGQSNEQFF. The chain links TRBV11-1 to TRBJ2-1; possible D gene TRBD1, 6 bases. V lost 5 bases and J 6 bases, leaving 14 bases between the germline ends. The CDR3 extends over 14 amino acids. The germline gives CDR1 SGHAT, CDR2 FQDESV (reference sequence).

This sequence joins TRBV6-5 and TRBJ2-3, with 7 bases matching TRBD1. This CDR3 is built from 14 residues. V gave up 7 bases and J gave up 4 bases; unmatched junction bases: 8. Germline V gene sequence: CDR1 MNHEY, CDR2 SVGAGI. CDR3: CASIQGTRADTQYF. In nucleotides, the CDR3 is TGTGCCAGCATACAGGGGACAAGGGCAGATACGCAGTATTTT.

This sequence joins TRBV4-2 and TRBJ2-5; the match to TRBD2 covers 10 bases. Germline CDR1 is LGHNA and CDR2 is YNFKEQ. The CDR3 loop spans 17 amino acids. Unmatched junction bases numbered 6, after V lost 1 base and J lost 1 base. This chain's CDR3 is CASSQGAGGSVQETQYF. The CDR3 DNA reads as TGTGCCAGCAGCCAAGGAGCGGGGGGGAGTGTCCAAGAGACCCAGTACTTC.

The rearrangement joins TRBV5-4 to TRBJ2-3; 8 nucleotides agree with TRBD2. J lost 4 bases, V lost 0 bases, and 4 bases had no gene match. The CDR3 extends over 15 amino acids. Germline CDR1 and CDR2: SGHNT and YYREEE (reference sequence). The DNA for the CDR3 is TGTGCCAGCAGCTTGGTGGGACTAGAGCCAGATACGCAGTATTTT. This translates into CASSLVGLEPDTQYF.